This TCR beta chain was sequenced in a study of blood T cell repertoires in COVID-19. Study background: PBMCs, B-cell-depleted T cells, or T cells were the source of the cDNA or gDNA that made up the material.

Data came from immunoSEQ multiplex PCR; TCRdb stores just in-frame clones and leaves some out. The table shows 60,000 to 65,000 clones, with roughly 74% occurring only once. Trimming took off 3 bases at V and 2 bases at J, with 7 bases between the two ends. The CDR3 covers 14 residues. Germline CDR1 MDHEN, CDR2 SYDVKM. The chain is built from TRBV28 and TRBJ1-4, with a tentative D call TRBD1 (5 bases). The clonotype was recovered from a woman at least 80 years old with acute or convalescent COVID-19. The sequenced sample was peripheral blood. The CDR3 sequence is CASSFDSTNEKLFF. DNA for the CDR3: TGTGCCAGCAGTTTCGACAGCACTAATGAAAAACTGTTTTTT.